Sequencing of this T cell receptor beta chain was carried out in a study of vaccination and CD4 T cells after COVID-19. Study-wide context: Stimulation used overlapping spike peptides from SARS-CoV-2, HCoV-NL63, HCoV-OC43 and HCoV-229E.

Deletions cut 1 base from V and 6 bases from J, with 4 bases between. The germline gives CDR1 SEHNR, CDR2 FQNEAQ (reference sequence). The CDR3 length is 12 residues. The treatment was: approximately 10-day PBMC culture with coronavirus spike peptide pools or control peptides (ViraFEST assay). Samples of CD4+ T cells were obtained from the unexposed donor before the COVID-19 pandemic (2011-2018). Sequenced with the Oncomine TCR Beta short-read assay was DNA taken from cultured CD4+ T cells. A single record per CDR3 protein comes from TCRdb applying MiXCR to the PCR reads. This sample has about 8,800 distinct CDR3 sequences, with 40% to 60% found just once. As to this clonotype: Antigen specificity is unknown.

Specimen: CD4+ T cells from blood, cultured in vitro. The V call is TRBV7-9, the J call TRBJ2-1; D gene unclear. The TCR comes from a human donor in good health. In nucleotides, the CDR3 is TGTGCCAGCAGCTTAGGGGTCAATGAGCAGTTCTTC. It codes for CASSLGVNEQFF.